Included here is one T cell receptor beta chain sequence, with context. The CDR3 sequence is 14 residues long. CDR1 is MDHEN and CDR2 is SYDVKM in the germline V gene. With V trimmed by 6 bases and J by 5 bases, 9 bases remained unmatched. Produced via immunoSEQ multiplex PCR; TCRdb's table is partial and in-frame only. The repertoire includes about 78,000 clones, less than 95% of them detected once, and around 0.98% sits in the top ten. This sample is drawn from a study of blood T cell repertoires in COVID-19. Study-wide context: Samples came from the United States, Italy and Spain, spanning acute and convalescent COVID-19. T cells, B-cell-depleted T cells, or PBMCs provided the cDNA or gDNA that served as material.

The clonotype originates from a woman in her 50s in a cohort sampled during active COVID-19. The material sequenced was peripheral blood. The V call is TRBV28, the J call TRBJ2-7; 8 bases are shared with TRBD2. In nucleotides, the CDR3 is TGTGCCAGCAGCGTACCCCTCGGGGGGGACGAGCAGTACTTC. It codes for CASSVPLGGDEQYF.